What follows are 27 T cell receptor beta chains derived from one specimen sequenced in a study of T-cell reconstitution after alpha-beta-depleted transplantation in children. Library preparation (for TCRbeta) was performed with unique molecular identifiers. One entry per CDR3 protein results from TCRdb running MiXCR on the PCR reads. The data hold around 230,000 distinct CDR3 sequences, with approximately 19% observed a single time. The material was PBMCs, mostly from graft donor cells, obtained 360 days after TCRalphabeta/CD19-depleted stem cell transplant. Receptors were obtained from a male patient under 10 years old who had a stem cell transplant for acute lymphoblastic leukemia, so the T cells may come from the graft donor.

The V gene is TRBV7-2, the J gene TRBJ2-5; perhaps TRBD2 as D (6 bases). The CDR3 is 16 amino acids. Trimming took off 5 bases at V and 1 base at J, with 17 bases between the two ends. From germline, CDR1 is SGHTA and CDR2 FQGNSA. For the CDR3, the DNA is TGTGCCAGCAGCCTCGGTGGAGCGGGCCGCCAAGAGACCCAGTACTTC. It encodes CASSLGGAGRQETQYF.

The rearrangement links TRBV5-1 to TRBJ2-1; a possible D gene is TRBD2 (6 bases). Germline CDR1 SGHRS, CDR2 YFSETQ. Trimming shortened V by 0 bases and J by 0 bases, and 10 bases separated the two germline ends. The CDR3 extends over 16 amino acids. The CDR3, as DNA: TGCGCCAGCAGCTTGGTTGCGGGGAGCTCCTACAATGAGCAGTTCTTC. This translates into CASSLVAGSSYNEQFF. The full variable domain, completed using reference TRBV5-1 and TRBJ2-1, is KAGVTQTPRYLIKTRGQQVTLSCSPISGHRSVSWYQQTPGQGLQFLFEYFSETQRNKGNFPGRFSGRQFSNSRSEMNVSTLELGDSALYLCASSLVAGSSYNEQFFGPGTRLTVL.

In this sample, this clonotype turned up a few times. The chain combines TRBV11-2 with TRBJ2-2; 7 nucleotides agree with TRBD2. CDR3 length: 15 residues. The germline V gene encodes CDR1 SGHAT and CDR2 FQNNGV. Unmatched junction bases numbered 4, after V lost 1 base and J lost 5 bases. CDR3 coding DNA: TGTGCCAGCAGCTTAGTTATAGCGGGTACCGGGGAGCTGTTTTTT. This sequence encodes CASSLVIAGTGELFF.

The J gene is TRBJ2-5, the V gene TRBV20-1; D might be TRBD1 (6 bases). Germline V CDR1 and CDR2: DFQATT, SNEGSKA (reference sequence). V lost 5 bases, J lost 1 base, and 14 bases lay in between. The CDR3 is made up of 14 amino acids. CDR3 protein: CSASPTGLQETQYF. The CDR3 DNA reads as TGCAGTGCTTCCCCGACAGGTCTCCAAGAGACCCAGTACTTC.

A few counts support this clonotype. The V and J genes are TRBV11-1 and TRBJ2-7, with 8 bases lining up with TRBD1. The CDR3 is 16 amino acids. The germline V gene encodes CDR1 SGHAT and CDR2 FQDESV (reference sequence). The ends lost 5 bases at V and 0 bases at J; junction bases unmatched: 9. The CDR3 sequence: CASSIQPGQDSYEQYF. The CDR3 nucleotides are TGTGCCAGCAGCATTCAACCGGGACAGGACTCCTACGAGCAGTACTTC. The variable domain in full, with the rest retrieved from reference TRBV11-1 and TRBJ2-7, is EAEVAQSPRYKITEKSQAVAFWCDPISGHATLYWYRQILGQGPELLVQFQDESVVDDSQLPKDRFSAERLKGVDSTLKIQPAELGDSAMYLCASSIQPGQDSYEQYFGPGTRLTVT.

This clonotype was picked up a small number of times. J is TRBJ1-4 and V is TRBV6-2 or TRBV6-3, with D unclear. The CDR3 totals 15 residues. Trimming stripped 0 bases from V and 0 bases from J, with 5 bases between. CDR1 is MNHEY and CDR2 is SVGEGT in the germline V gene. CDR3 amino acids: CASSYSLATNEKLFF. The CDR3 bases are TGTGCCAGCAGTTACTCGCTCGCAACTAATGAAAAACTGTTTTTT.

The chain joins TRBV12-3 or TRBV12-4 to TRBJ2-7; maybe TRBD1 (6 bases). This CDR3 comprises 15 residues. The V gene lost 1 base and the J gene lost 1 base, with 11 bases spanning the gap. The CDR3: CASSLVLRGSYEQYF. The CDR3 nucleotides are TGTGCCAGCAGTTTAGTTCTCAGGGGATCCTACGAGCAGTACTTC.

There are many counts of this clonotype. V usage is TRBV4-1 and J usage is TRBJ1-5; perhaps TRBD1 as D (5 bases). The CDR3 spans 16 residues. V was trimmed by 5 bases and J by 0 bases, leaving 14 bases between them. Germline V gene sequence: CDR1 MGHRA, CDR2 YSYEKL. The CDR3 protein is CASSGAGGDSNQPQHF. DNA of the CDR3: TGCGCCAGCAGCGGGGCCGGGGGAGATAGCAATCAGCCCCAGCATTTT.

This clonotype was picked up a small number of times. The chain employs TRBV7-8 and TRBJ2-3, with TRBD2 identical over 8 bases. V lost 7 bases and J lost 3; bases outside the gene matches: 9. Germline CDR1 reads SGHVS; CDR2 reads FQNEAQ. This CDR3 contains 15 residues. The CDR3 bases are TGTGCCAGCACCTTGGTGGCGGGGGGTACAGATACGCAGTATTTT. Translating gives CASTLVAGGTDTQYF.

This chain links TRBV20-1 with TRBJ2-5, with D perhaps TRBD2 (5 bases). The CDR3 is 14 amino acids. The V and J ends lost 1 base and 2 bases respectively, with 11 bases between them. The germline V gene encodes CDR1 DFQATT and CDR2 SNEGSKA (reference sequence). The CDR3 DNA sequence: TGCAGTGCTAGAGGCCCCCCGGGGCAAGAGACCCAGTACTTC. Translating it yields CSARGPPGQETQYF.

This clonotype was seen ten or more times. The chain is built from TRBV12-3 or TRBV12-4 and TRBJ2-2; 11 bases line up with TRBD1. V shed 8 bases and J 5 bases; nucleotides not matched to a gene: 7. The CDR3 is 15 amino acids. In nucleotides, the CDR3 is TGTGCCAGCGTCTTCGGACAGGGGGCGACCGGGGAGCTGTTTTTT. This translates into CASVFGQGATGELFF.

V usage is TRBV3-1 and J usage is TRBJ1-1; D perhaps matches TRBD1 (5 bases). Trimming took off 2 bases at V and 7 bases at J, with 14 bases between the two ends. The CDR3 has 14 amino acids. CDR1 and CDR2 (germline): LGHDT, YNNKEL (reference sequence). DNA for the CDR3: TGTGCCAGCAGCCAAAGGGACCGAAGGGGTGAAGCTTTCTTT. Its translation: CASSQRDRRGEAFF.

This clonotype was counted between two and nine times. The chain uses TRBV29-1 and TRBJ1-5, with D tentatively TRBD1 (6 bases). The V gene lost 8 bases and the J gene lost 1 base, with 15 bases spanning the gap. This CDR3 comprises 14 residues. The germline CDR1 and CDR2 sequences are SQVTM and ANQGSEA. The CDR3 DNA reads TGCAGCCTGTGGACAGTAATAAGCAATCAGCCCCAGCATTTT. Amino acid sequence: CSLWTVISNQPQHF.

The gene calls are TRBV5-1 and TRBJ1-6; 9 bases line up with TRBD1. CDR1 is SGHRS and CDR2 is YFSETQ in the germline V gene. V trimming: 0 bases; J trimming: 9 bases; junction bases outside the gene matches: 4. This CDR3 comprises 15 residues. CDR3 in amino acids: CASSLAGTGRSPLHF. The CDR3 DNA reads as TGCGCCAGCAGCTTGGCCGGGACAGGGCGTTCACCCCTCCACTTT.

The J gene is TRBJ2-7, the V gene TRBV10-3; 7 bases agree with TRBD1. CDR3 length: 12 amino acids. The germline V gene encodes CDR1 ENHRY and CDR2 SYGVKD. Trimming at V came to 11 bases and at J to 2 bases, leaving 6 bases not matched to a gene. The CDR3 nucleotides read TGTGCCGTCTCGGGACAGACCTACGAGCAGTACTTC. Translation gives CAVSGQTYEQYF.

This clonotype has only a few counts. Written as DNA, the CDR3 is TGCAGCGTTGAGGGTCAGGACGGCTACACTGAAGCTTTCTTT. Its protein is CSVEGQDGYTEAFF. The chain uses TRBV29-1 and TRBJ1-1; D not certain. V was shortened by 3 bases and J by 3 bases, with 14 bases between the two germline ends. The CDR3 contains 14 residues. Germline V gene data show CDR1 as SQVTM and CDR2 as ANQGSEA. Variable domain in full (rest from reference TRBV29-1 and TRBJ1-1): SAVISQKPSRDICQRGTSLTIQCQVDSQVTMMFWYRQQPGQSLTLIATANQGSEATYESGFVIDKFPISRPNLTFSTLTVSNMSPEDSSIYLCSVEGQDGYTEAFFGQGTRLTVV.

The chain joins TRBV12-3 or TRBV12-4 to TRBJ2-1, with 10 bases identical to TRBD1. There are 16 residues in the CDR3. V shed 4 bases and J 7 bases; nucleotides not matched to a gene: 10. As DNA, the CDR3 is TGTGCCAGCAGTTCTCAAGTCCGGGACAGGGGAAATGAGCAGTTCTTC. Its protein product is CASSSQVRDRGNEQFF.

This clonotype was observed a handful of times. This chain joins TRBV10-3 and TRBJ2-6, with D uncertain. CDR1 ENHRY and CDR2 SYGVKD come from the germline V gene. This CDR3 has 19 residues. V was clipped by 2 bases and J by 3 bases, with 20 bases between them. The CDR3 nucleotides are TGTGCCATCAGTGAGCTCCGGATGAACCGAAGATTTGGGGCCAACGTCCTGACTTTC. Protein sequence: CAISELRMNRRFGANVLTF.

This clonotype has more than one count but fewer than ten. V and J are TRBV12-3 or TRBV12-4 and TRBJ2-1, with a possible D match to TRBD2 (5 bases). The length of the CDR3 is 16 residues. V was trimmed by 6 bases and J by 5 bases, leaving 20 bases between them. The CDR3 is CASSPGLQRRDNEQFF. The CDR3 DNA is TGTGCCAGCAGCCCCGGACTCCAGCGGCGAGACAATGAGCAGTTCTTC.

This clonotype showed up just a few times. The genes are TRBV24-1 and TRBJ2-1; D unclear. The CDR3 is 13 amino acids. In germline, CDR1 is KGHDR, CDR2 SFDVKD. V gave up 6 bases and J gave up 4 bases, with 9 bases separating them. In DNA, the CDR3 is TGTGCCACCAGTCAGAGAACTTACAATGAGCAGTTCTTC. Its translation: CATSQRTYNEQFF.

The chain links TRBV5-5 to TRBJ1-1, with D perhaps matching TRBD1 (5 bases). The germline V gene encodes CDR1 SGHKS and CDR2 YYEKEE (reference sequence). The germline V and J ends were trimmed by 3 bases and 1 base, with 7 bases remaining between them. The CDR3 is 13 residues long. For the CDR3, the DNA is TGTGCCAGCAGCTCGGGGACGAACACTGAAGCTTTCTTT. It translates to CASSSGTNTEAFF.

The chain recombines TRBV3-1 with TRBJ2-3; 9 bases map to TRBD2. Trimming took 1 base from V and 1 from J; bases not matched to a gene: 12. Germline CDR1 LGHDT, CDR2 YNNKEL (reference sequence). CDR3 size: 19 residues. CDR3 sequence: CASSQVFSAAGGRTDTQYF. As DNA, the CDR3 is TGTGCCAGCAGCCAAGTGTTTTCGGCAGCGGGGGGACGCACAGATACGCAGTATTTT.

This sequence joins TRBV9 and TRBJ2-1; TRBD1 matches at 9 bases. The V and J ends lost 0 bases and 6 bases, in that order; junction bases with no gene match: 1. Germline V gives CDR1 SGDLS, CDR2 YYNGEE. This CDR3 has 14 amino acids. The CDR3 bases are TGTGCCAGCAGCGTAGAGACAGGGGGCAATGAGCAGTTCTTC. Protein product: CASSVETGGNEQFF.

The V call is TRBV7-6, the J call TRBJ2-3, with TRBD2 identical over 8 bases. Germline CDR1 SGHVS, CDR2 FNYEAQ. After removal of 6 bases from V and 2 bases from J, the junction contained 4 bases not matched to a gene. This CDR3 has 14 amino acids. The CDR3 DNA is TGTGCCAGCAGGAGCGGGGGCCTCACAGATACGCAGTATTTT. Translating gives CASRSGGLTDTQYF.

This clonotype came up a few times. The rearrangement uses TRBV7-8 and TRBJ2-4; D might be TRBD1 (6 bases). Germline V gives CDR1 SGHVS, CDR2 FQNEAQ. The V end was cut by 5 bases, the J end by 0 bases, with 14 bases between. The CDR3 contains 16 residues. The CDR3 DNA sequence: TGTGCCAGCAGCCTCGCGGACAGCGAAGCCAAAAACATTCAGTACTTC. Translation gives CASSLADSEAKNIQYF. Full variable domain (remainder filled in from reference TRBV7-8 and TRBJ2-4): GAGVSQSPRYKVAKRGQDVALRCDPISGHVSLFWYQQALGQGPEFLTYFQNEAQLDKSGLPSDRFFAERPEGSVSTLKIQRTQQEDSAVYLCASSLADSEAKNIQYFGAGTRLSVL.

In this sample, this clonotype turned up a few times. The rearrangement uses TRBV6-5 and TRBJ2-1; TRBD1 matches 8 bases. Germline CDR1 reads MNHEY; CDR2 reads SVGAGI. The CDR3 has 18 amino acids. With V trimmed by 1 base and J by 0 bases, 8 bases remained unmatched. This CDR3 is CASSYWRDRWSSYNEQFF. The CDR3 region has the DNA TGTGCCAGCAGTTACTGGCGGGACAGGTGGAGCTCCTACAATGAGCAGTTCTTC.

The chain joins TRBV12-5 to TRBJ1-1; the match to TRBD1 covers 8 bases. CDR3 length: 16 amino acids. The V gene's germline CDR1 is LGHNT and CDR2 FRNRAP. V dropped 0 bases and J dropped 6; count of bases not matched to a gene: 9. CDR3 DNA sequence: TGTGCTAGTGGTTTGGTATTGGGCAGGGGGCCCGCTGAAGCTTTCTTT. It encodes CASGLVLGRGPAEAFF.